The 30 T cell receptor beta chains given below trace back to one sample, sequenced in a study of metastatic and nonmetastatic thyroid tumors. Before thyroid surgery, none of the patients had received any treatment. TCRdb re-clonotyped the PCR reads via MiXCR. Of approximately 17,000 clones listed, about 30% are singletons. Sequencing was carried out using adjacent normal tissue. The receptor source for this set is a female donor with papillary thyroid cancer or a benign thyroid nodule (not recorded which). Some clones in this sample may be carry-over from other donors' samples.

A few counts support this clone. The rearrangement joins TRBV12-3 or TRBV12-4 to TRBJ1-2; a possible D gene is TRBD1 (5 bases). This CDR3 spans 14 amino acids. Trimming stripped 8 bases from V and 3 bases from J, with 16 bases between. This CDR3 is CASVIGALDYGYTF. The CDR3 coding sequence is TGTGCCAGCGTGATAGGGGCCTTAGACTATGGCTACACCTTC.

The gene calls are TRBV6-4 and TRBJ1-5, with D hard to call. Per germline, CDR1 MRHNA and CDR2 SNTAGT. This CDR3 has 15 amino acids. V gave up 7 bases and J gave up 2 bases, with 15 bases separating them. This chain's CDR3 is CASTRVGGGNQPQHF. The CDR3 nucleotides read TGTGCCAGCACCCGGGTGGGCGGGGGCAATCAGCCCCAGCATTTT.

V usage is TRBV19 and J usage is TRBJ2-1; 12 bases align to TRBD2. The CDR3 has 16 residues. Germline CDR1 and CDR2: LNHDA and SQIVND (reference sequence). V lost 6 bases, J lost 4 bases, and 7 bases stayed unmatched. In nucleotides, the CDR3 is TGTGCCAGTAGACTGGGGACTAGCGGGCTGTACAATGAGCAGTTCTTC. It yields the protein CASRLGTSGLYNEQFF.

CDR3 loop: CASRRMGQGEYEQYF. The CDR3 DNA is TGCGCCAGCAGGCGGATGGGACAGGGAGAATACGAGCAGTACTTC. The J gene is TRBJ2-7, the V gene TRBV5-1; 9 bases line up with TRBD1. The V and J ends lost 5 bases and 4 bases, in that order; junction bases with no gene match: 10. The CDR3 loop spans 15 amino acids. Per germline, CDR1 SGHRS and CDR2 YFSETQ.

This clone was seen a handful of times. V is TRBV6-6 and J is TRBJ1-6; 9 nucleotides match TRBD1. Germline CDR1 reads MNHNY; CDR2 reads SVGAGI (reference sequence). The CDR3 has 16 residues. Germline trimming cut 3 bases from V and 8 bases from J; bases unmatched to any gene: 8. DNA for the CDR3: TGTGCCAGCAGTTATCGACCCCGGGACAGGGATTCACCCCTCCACTTT. The encoded protein is CASSYRPRDRDSPLHF.

The chain is built from TRBV11-3 and TRBJ2-3, with a possible D match to TRBD2 (6 bases). CDR1 is SGHNT, CDR2 YENEEA, per germline. V gave up 3 bases and J gave up 6 bases, with 13 bases separating them. The CDR3 covers 14 residues. The CDR3 DNA reads as TGTGCCAGCAGCTTCGGGGGATTCATGGATACGCAGTATTTT. Amino acids: CASSFGGFMDTQYF.

V usage is TRBV5-6 and J usage is TRBJ2-7; TRBD2 might be the D (6 bases). The CDR3 has 15 amino acids. Germline assignment: CDR1 SGHDT and CDR2 YYEEEE. Trimming removed 1 base at V and 6 bases at J, with 17 bases between. CDR3 sequence: CASSLSAGGKGEQYF. The DNA of the CDR3 is TGTGCCAGCAGCTTGTCAGCGGGTGGTAAAGGCGAGCAGTACTTC.

The V gene is TRBV12-3 or TRBV12-4, the J gene TRBJ2-7; D is undetermined. V was clipped by 6 bases and J by 5 bases, with 14 bases between them. The CDR3 covers 13 residues. Written as DNA, the CDR3 is TGTGCCAGCAGCCACGACATGGGGAACGAGCAGTACTTC. This gives the protein CASSHDMGNEQYF.

V and J are TRBV5-1 and TRBJ1-2; D is undetermined. CDR1 is SGHRS and CDR2 is YFSETQ in the germline V gene. CDR3 length: 13 amino acids. Trimming pared 2 bases from V and 3 bases from J, leaving 8 bases between. CDR3 amino acids: CASSFSADYGYTF. DNA for the CDR3: TGCGCCAGCAGCTTTTCCGCGGACTATGGCTACACCTTC.

This clone was recorded a few times. For the CDR3, the DNA is TGTGCCAGCAGCCTTCCCGGGACGCTTTCCTACGAGCAGTACTTC. Amino acids: CASSLPGTLSYEQYF. The rearrangement joins TRBV28 to TRBJ2-7; D assignment may be TRBD1 or TRBD2 (5 bases each). V was pared by 6 bases and J by 1 base, with 16 bases between. CDR3 length equals 15 residues. Germline lookup yields CDR1 MDHEN and CDR2 SYDVKM.

V gene TRBV30 combines with J gene TRBJ2-7, with D perhaps assigned TRBD1 or TRBD2 (5 bases each). V was trimmed by 3 bases and J by 4 bases, leaving 16 bases between them. The CDR3 length is 14 residues. CDR1 and CDR2 from the germline V gene are GTSNPN and SVGIG (reference sequence). DNA for the CDR3: TGTGCCTGGAGGAGCAGTCCAGGGACGTACGAGCAGTACTTC. It encodes CAWRSSPGTYEQYF. The complete variable domain, with remaining parts taken from reference TRBV30 and TRBJ2-7, reads SQTIHQWPATLVQPVGSPLSLECTVEGTSNPNLYWYRQAAGRGLQLLFYSVGIGQISSEVPQNLSASRPQDRQFILSSKKLLLSDSGFYLCAWRSSPGTYEQYFGPGTRLTVT.

This clone showed up just a few times. This chain links TRBV7-2 with TRBJ2-7; the match to TRBD1 covers 8 bases. Trimming removed 5 bases from V and 3 bases from J; junction bases left unmatched: 6. Looked up from germline, CDR1 is SGHTA and CDR2 is FQGNSA. The CDR3 has 14 amino acids. The CDR3 DNA reads TGTGCCAGCAGCCCGAGACAGGGGAACTACGAGCAGTACTTC. Its protein product is CASSPRQGNYEQYF.

This clone was seen a handful of times. The chain uses TRBV27 and TRBJ2-2; D gene unclear. The V end lost 3 bases, the J end lost 5 bases, and 13 bases lay between the germline ends. This CDR3 has 15 residues. Germline loops: CDR1 MNHEY, CDR2 SMNVEV (reference sequence). The CDR3, as DNA: TGTGCCAGCAGTTTGGGCAGCTTAGGGACCGGGGAGCTGTTTTTT. This gives the protein CASSLGSLGTGELFF.

This sequence joins TRBV5-1 and TRBJ1-2; no clear D. Trimming took 1 base from V and 3 from J, leaving 10 bases between them. The CDR3 length is 14 residues. Germline-derived CDR1 and CDR2 are SGHRS and YFSETQ. The CDR3 bases are TGCGCCAGCAGCTTGTCTGGGAGGGACTATGGCTACACCTTC. The encoded protein is CASSLSGRDYGYTF.

Judged by abundance, this clone is medium-sized (0.01 to 0.1%). The rearrangement uses TRBV19 and TRBJ2-5; the D gene could be TRBD1 or TRBD2 (6 bases each). Germline loops: CDR1 LNHDA, CDR2 SQIVND (reference sequence). The CDR3 has 16 residues. With 3 bases removed from V and 0 bases from J, the gap between germline ends came to 14 bases. The CDR3 reads CASSMKGGAYQETQYF. The CDR3 DNA reads TGTGCCAGTAGTATGAAGGGGGGCGCCTACCAAGAGACCCAGTACTTC.

This clone was seen at least ten times. The CDR3 sequence: CASTRRFRAGELFF. DNA of the CDR3: TGTGCCAGCACCAGGCGGTTTCGGGCCGGGGAGCTGTTTTTT. The gene calls are TRBV27 and TRBJ2-2; D remains ambiguous. The CDR3 is made up of 14 amino acids. Per germline, CDR1 MNHEY and CDR2 SMNVEV (reference sequence). Between the trimmed V and J ends, which lost 7 bases and 6 bases, there was a span of 15 bases.

With regard to this clone: Other DNA sequences within the sample encode an identical CDR3. The genes are TRBV11-2 and TRBJ2-7; D remains ambiguous. The CDR3 runs to 12 residues. CDR1 is SGHAT, CDR2 FQNNGV, per germline. Trimming left V 5 bases short and J 3 bases short, with 8 bases between. The DNA for the CDR3 is TGTGCCAGCAGCCCGCCCGGCTACGAGCAGTACTTC. This gives the protein CASSPPGYEQYF.

To note about this clone: An end of the junction does not agree with germline; a read error may underlie this. This chain joins TRBV6-7 and TRBJ1-2; a possible D gene is TRBD1 (5 bases). TRBV6-7 is identified as an open reading frame with a role that is uncertain. The CDR3 is 14 residues long. This CDR3 reads CATSEVGRSNGYTF. In DNA, the CDR3 is TGTGCCACCAGTGAGGTGGGGCGCAGCAATGGCTACACCTTC.

This clone came up many times. This chain uses TRBV27 with TRBJ2-7; no definite D call. CDR1 MNHEY and CDR2 SMNVEV come from the germline V gene (reference sequence). The CDR3 contains 14 residues. V gave up 4 bases and J gave up 0 bases, with 10 bases separating them. The CDR3 loop is CASSSGQASYEQYF. The CDR3, as DNA: TGTGCCAGCAGTTCCGGCCAGGCCTCCTACGAGCAGTACTTC.

The chain recombines TRBV2 with TRBJ1-6, with D unclear. Trimming left V 3 bases short and J 1 base short, with 7 bases between. Per the germline V gene, CDR1 is SNHLY and CDR2 is FYNNEI. This CDR3 spans 15 amino acids. The CDR3, as DNA: TGTGCCAGCAGTGAGGGAGCATCCTATAATTCACCCCTCCACTTT. Translating gives CASSEGASYNSPLHF.

This clone appeared a few times. The V gene is TRBV11-3, the J gene TRBJ2-5; D uncertain. Trimming shortened V by 0 bases and J by 1 base, and 12 bases separated the two germline ends. In germline, CDR1 is SGHNT, CDR2 YENEEA. The CDR3 loop spans 16 amino acids. CDR3 in amino acids: CASSLEGLAVQETQYF. DNA of the CDR3: TGTGCCAGCAGCTTAGAAGGGTTGGCGGTCCAAGAGACCCAGTACTTC.

CDR3 nucleotide sequence: TGTGCCATCCAGGTGGCTAGCGGGAGTATCGAGCAGTACTTC. It translates to CAIQVASGSIEQYF. The chain employs TRBV7-9 and TRBJ2-7, with 10 bases aligning to TRBD2. Germline V CDR1 and CDR2: SEHNR, FQNEAQ (reference sequence). Trimming cost V 10 bases and J 6 bases; bases outside gene matches: 12. This CDR3 comprises 14 residues.

This clone came up many times. This chain joins TRBV6-1 and TRBJ2-7; 7 nucleotides agree with TRBD1. The V gene end was trimmed by 5 bases and the J gene end by 2 bases; junction bases not matched to a gene: 6. CDR3 length: 14 amino acids. Germline CDR1 MNHNS, CDR2 SASEGT. CDR3 amino acids: CASSQQGHPYEQYF. CDR3 sequence (DNA): TGTGCCAGCAGTCAACAGGGGCACCCCTACGAGCAGTACTTC.

Points on this clone: One junction end disagrees with the germline gene, perhaps due to a read error. J is TRBJ2-7 and V is TRBV4-1; 8 positions match TRBD1. Germline loops: CDR1 MGHRA, CDR2 YSYEKL. The CDR3 totals 13 residues. In nucleotides, the CDR3 is TGCGCCAGCATCCAAAGACAGGGGCTCGAGCAGTACTTC. Translation: CASIQRQGLEQYF.

V usage is TRBV20-1 and J usage is TRBJ1-5; weak D call: TRBD1 (6 bases). V dropped 6 bases and J dropped 11 bases, with 20 bases sitting between them. The germline V gene encodes CDR1 DFQATT and CDR2 SNEGSKA (reference sequence). This CDR3 region has 13 residues. Here the CDR3 DNA reads TGCAGTGCATTCAGGGGCCCAGGTACGGCCCAGCATTTT. This codes for CSAFRGPGTAQHF.

The chain uses TRBV20-1 and TRBJ2-7, with D perhaps assigned TRBD1 or TRBD2 (5 bases each). Trimming removed 4 bases from V and 1 base from J, with 11 bases in between. This CDR3 has 13 residues. The germline V gene has CDR1 DFQATT and CDR2 SNEGSKA (reference sequence). The DNA for the CDR3 is TGCAGTGCTACACGGGACGCATCCTACGAGCAGTACTTC. Its protein product is CSATRDASYEQYF.

This clone was detected only a few times. This rearrangement joins TRBV30 to TRBJ2-7; 10 bases fit TRBD2. Looked up from germline, CDR1 is GTSNPN and CDR2 is SVGIG (reference sequence). The length of the CDR3 is 14 residues. J gave up 4 bases and V 3 bases, and 6 bases lay outside the gene matches. The CDR3 DNA is TGTGCCTGGAGCGCCGGACTAGCGGCTTACGAGCAGTACTTC. It is translated as CAWSAGLAAYEQYF.

The genes are TRBV4-1 and TRBJ1-6, with 7 bases identical to TRBD1. This CDR3 is 16 amino acids long. Germline V lookup: CDR1 MGHRA, CDR2 YSYEKL. J gave up 0 bases and V 1 base, and 0 bases lay outside the gene matches. The CDR3 is CASSQGDSSYNSPLHF. The DNA for the CDR3 is TGCGCCAGCAGCCAAGGGGACAGCTCCTATAATTCACCCCTCCACTTT.

The V gene is TRBV6-4, the J gene TRBJ2-3; 7 bases line up with TRBD1. CDR3 size: 13 residues. J gave up 10 bases and V 0 bases, and 4 bases lay outside the gene matches. Germline loops: CDR1 MRHNA, CDR2 SNTAGT. Here the CDR3 DNA reads TGTGCCAGCAGTGACTCGACGAGGGGGCCGCAGTATTTT. Its protein is CASSDSTRGPQYF.

The chain joins TRBV2 to TRBJ2-2; possible D gene TRBD1, 6 bases. Germline V gene lookup returns CDR1 SNHLY and CDR2 FYNNEI. The V end lost 4 bases, the J end lost 2 bases, and 11 bases lay between the germline ends. The CDR3 totals 15 residues. DNA for the CDR3: TGTGCCAGCAGTGGACAGGAAGACAACACCGGGGAGCTGTTTTTT. This sequence encodes CASSGQEDNTGELFF.